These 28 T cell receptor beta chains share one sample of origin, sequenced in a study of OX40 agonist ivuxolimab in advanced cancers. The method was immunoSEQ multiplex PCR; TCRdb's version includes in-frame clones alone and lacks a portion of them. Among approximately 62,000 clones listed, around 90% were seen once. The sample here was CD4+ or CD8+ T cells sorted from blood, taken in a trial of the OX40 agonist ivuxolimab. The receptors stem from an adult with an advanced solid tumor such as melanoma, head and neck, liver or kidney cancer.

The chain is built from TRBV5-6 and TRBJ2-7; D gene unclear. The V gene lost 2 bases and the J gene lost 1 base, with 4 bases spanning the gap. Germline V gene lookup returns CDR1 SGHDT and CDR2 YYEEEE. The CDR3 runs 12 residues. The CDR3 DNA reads TGTGCCAGCAGCTTAATATCCTACGAGCAGTACTTC. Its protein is CASSLISYEQYF.

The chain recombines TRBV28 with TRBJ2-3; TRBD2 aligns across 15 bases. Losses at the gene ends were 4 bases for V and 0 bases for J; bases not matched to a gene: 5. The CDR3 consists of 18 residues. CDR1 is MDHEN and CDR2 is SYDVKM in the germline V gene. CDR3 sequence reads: CASSSGTSGRLSTDTQYF. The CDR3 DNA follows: TGTGCCAGCAGTTCCGGGACTAGCGGGAGGTTGAGCACAGATACGCAGTATTTT.

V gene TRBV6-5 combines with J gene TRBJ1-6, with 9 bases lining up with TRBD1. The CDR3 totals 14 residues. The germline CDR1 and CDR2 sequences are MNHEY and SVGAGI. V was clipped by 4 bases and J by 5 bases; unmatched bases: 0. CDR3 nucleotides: TGTGCCAGCAGTTGGACAGGGGATAATTCACCCCTCCACTTT. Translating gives CASSWTGDNSPLHF.

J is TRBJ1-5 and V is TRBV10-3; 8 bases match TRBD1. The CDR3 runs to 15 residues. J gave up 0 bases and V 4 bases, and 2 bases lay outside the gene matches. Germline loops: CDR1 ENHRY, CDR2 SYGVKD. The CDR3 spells CAISGTGFSNQPQHF. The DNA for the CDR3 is TGTGCCATCAGTGGGACAGGGTTTAGCAATCAGCCCCAGCATTTT.

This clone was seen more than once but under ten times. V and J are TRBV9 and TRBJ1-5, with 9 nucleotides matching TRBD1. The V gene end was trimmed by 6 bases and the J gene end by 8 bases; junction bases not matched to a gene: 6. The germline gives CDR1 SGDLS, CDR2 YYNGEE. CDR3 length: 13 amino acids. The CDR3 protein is CASNPTGGEPQHF. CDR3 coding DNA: TGTGCCAGCAACCCTACAGGGGGCGAGCCCCAGCATTTT.

The CDR3 DNA reads TGTGCCACCAGCACACGATACGGGGAAGTTTCTGGAAACACCATATATTTT. Protein sequence: CATSTRYGEVSGNTIYF. The rearrangement links TRBV15 to TRBJ1-3; unclear D gene. The CDR3 covers 17 residues. V lost 4 bases, J lost 1 base, and 17 bases lay in between. Per germline, CDR1 LNHNV and CDR2 YYDKDF (reference sequence).

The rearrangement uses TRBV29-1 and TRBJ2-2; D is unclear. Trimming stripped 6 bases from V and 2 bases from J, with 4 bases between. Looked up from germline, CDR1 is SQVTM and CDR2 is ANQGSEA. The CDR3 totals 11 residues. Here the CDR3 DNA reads TGCAGCGTCCAAAACACCGGGGAGCTGTTTTTT. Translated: CSVQNTGELFF.

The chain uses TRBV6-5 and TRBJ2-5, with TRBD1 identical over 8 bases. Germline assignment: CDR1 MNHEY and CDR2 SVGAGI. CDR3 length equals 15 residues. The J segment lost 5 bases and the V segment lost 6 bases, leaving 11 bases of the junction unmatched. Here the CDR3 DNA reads TGTGCCAGCAGCGCATCAACCAGGGGGCGGGAGACCCAGTACTTC. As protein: CASSASTRGRETQYF.

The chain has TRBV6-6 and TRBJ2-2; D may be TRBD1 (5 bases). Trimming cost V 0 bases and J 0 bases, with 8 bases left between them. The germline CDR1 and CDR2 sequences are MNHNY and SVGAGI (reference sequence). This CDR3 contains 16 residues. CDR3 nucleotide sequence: TGTGCCAGCAGTTACTCGTACAGGTCGAACACCGGGGAGCTGTTTTTT. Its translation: CASSYSYRSNTGELFF.

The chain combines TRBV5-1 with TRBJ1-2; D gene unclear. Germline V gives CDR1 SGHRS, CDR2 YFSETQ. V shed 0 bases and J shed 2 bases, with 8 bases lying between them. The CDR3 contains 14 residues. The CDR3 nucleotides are TGCGCCAGCAGCTTGGATCCGGGAAACTATGGCTACACCTTC. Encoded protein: CASSLDPGNYGYTF.

This CDR3 reads CASSLDLVNSYGYTF. The CDR3 bases are TGTGCCAGCAGCTTAGACTTGGTAAATAGTTATGGCTACACCTTC. The chain joins TRBV7-2 to TRBJ1-2; no reliable D call. In germline, CDR1 is SGHTA, CDR2 FQGNSA. V was clipped by 1 base and J by 5 bases, with 14 bases between them. The CDR3 consists of 15 residues.

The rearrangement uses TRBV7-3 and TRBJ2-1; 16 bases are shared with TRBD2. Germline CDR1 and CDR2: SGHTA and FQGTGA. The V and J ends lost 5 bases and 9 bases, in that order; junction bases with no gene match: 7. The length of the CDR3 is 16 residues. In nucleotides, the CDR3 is TGTGCCAGCAGCACCGGGACTAGCGGGAGGGAAGGTGAGCAGTTCTTC. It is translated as CASSTGTSGREGEQFF.

The CDR3 DNA sequence: TGTGCCAGCAGCTCTCGGGACCCCCGATACGAGCAGTACTTC. Residues: CASSSRDPRYEQYF. The genes are TRBV5-4 and TRBJ2-7; possibly TRBD1 or TRBD2 for D (5 bases each). CDR3 length equals 14 residues. Germline lookup yields CDR1 SGHNT and CDR2 YYREEE (reference sequence). With 3 bases removed from V and 4 bases from J, the gap between germline ends came to 14 bases.

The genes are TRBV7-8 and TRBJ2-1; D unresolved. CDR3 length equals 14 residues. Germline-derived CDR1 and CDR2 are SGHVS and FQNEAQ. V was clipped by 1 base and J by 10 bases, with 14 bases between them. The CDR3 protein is CASSLESRQGEQFF. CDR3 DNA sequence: TGTGCCAGCAGCTTAGAGTCCAGGCAAGGCGAGCAGTTCTTC.

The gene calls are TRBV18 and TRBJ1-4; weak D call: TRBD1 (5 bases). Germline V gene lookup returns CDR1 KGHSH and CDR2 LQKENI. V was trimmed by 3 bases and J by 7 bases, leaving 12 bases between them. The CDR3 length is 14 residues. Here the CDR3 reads CASSPGDDREKLFF. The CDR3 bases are TGTGCCAGCTCACCGGGGGACGATCGTGAAAAACTGTTTTTT.

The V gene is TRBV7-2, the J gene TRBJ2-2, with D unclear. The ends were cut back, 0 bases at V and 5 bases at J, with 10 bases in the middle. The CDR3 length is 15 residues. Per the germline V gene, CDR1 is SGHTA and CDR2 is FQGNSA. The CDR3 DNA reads TGTGCCAGCAGCTTAGCGGGTAGTTTGACCGGGGAGCTGTTTTTT. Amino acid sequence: CASSLAGSLTGELFF.

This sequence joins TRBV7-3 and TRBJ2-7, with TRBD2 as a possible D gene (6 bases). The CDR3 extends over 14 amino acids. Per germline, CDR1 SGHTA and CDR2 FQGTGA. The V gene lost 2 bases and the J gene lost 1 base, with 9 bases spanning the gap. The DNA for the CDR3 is TGTGCCAGCAGCTTAGGAGGGGCTTCCTACGAGCAGTACTTC. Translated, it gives CASSLGGASYEQYF.

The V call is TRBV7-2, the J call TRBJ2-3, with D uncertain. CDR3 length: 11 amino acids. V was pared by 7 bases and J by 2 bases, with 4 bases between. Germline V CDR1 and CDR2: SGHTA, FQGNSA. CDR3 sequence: CASTLTDTQYF. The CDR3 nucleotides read TGTGCCAGCACCCTCACAGATACGCAGTATTTT.

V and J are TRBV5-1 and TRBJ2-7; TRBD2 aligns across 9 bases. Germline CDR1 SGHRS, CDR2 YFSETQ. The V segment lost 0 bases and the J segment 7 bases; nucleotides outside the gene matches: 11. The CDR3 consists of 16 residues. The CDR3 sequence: CASSLAPVASGAEQYF. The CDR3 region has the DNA TGCGCCAGCAGCTTGGCCCCTGTGGCTAGCGGGGCTGAGCAGTACTTC.

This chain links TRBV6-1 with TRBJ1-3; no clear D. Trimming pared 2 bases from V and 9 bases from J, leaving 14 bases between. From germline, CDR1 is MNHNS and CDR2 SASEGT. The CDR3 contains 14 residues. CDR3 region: CASSERTGPATIYF. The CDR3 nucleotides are TGTGCCAGCAGTGAAAGGACCGGACCGGCCACCATATATTTT.

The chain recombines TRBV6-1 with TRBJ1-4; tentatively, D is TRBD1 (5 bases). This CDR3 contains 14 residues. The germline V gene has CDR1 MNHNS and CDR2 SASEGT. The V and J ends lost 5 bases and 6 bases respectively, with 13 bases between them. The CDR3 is CASSSRGVDEKLFF. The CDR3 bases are TGTGCCAGCAGTTCCCGGGGCGTGGATGAAAAACTGTTTTTT.

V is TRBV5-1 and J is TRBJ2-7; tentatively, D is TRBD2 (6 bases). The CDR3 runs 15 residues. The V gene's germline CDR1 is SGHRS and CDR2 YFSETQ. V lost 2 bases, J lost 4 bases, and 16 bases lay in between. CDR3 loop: CASSFTSGREYEQYF. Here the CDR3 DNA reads TGCGCCAGCAGCTTTACCAGTGGCCGGGAGTACGAGCAGTACTTC.

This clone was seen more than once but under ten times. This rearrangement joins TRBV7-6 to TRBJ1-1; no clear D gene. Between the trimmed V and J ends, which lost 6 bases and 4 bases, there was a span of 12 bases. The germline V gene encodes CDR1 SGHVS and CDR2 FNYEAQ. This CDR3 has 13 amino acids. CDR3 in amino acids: CASRLHGSTEAFF. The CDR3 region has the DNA TGTGCCAGCAGGCTACACGGGAGCACTGAAGCTTTCTTT.

CDR3 sequence reads: CASSLAGQNVGYGYTF. The DNA for the CDR3 is TGCGCCAGCAGCTTGGCAGGGCAGAATGTCGGCTATGGCTACACCTTC. The chain is built from TRBV5-1 and TRBJ1-2; D possibly corresponds to TRBD1 (5 bases). Germline V lookup: CDR1 SGHRS, CDR2 YFSETQ. The CDR3 sequence is 16 residues long. V gave up 0 bases and J gave up 4 bases, with 16 bases separating them.

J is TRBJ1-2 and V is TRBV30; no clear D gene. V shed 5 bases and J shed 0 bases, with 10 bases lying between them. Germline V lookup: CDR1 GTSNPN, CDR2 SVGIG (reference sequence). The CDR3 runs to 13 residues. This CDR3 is CAWGGLANYGYTF. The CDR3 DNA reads TGTGCCTGGGGCGGCCTAGCTAACTATGGCTACACCTTC. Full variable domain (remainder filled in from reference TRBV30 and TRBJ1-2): SQTIHQWPATLVQPVGSPLSLECTVEGTSNPNLYWYRQAAGRGLQLLFYSVGIGQISSEVPQNLSASRPQDRQFILSSKKLLLSDSGFYLCAWGGLANYGYTFGSGTRLTVV.

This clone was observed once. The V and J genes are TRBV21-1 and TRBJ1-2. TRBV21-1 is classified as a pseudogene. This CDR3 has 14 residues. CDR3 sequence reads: CASSRGRGRNGYTF. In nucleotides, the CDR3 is TGTGCCAGCAGCAGGGGGCGGGGGCGCAACGGCTACACCTTC.

CDR3 in amino acids: CASSYSTGLLNSPLHF. CDR3 nucleotide sequence: TGTGCCAGCAGTTACTCGACCGGACTGCTTAATTCACCCCTCCACTTT. The chain has TRBV6-5 and TRBJ1-6; D not resolved. With 0 bases removed from V and 6 bases from J, the gap between germline ends came to 12 bases. Germline-derived CDR1 and CDR2 are MNHEY and SVGAGI. This CDR3 has 16 amino acids.

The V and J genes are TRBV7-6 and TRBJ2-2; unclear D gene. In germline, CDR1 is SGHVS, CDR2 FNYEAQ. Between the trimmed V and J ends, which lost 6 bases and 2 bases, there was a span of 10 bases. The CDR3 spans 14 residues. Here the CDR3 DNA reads TGTGCCAGCAGGGAGACCCATAACACCGGGGAGCTGTTTTTT. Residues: CASRETHNTGELFF.